This TCR beta chain was sequenced during a study of blood T cell repertoires in COVID-19. Overall study context: Acute and convalescent COVID-19 samples came from the United States, Italy and Spain. Nucleic acid was either cDNA or gDNA, and it came from T cells, B-cell-depleted T cells, or PBMCs.

Original processing notes: Reference gene primer amplification gave nucleated cell count estimates. Sequenced by immunoSEQ multiplex PCR; TCRdb stores in-frame clones only, minus some. V and J calls and clone size are those listed in that table; D and trimming were worked out from the DNA. The table has under 75,000 clones, around 90% seen once. This clonotype was sampled from a man aged 60 to 75 with active COVID-19. The sample comprised peripheral blood.

The CDR3 loop reads CASSLAGGPVYEQYF. In nucleotides, the CDR3 is TGTGCCAGCAGTTTAGCGGGAGGGCCCGTCTACGAGCAGTACTTC. V usage is TRBV28 and J usage is TRBJ2-7; 9 bases are a match to TRBD2. Trimming took 2 bases from V and 3 from J; bases not matched to a gene: 5. This CDR3 comprises 15 residues. The germline CDR1 and CDR2 sequences are MDHEN and SYDVKM.